This record looks at one TCR delta chain sequence and its context. Its cognate antigen is unknown. At the DNA level, this CDR3 is encoded by other sequences in the same sample as well. The template was reverse-transcribed extracted RNA. Pooled V-gene forward primers with one constant-region reverse primer generated the CDR3 amplicons by multiplex PCR. TCRdb re-processed the multiplex PCR reads using CATT. This table has roughly 55,000 delta-chain clones, more than 15% appearing once. Trimming pared 2 bases from V and 2 bases from J, leaving 15 bases between. This CDR3 is built from 16 residues. The germline CDR1 and CDR2 sequences are TSWWSYY and QGS. The data stem from a study of Vδ1+ human thymocytes. Points from the study as a whole: Thymic TRG and TRD repertoires appeared highly polyclonal, with Gaussian CDR3 length distributions.

The sample taken for sequencing was Vdelta1+ gamma-delta thymocytes from the thymus. The sample's subset: FACS-sorted CD3+ TCRalphabeta- TCRVdelta1+ TCRVdelta2- thymocytes. The TCR comes from a boy in the first two years of life who had congenital heart surgery. V is TRDV1 and J is TRDJ1; TRDD3 is a possible D gene (6 bases). The chain's CDR3 is CALGETPGGETDKLIF. CDR3 nucleotides: TGTGCTCTTGGGGAAACTCCAGGGGGGGAAACCGATAAACTCATCTTT.